The clone carrying this T cell receptor beta chain has a count of ten or more. The target antigen is unknown. PBMCs came from 9 to 10 ml fresh peripheral blood. This sample stems from a study of T cells in Graves' hyperthyroidism and ophthalmopathy. Findings and limits, study-wide: The model foresaw ophthalmopathy a median roughly 6.6 months prior to onset. In blood, most of the thyroid clonotypes expanded above 0.001 were also present.

V was shortened by 3 bases and J by 2 bases, with 10 bases between the two germline ends. From germline, CDR1 is SGHTA and CDR2 FQGNSA. The CDR3 loop spans 14 amino acids. The TCR beta CDR3 regions underwent amplification using RNA transcripts as the source. The study used the HTBI primer set for a first-round RT-PCR of the TCR CDR3. TCRdb re-called the multiplex PCR reads with MiXCR, one entry per CDR3 protein. The sample lists a few hundred thousand distinct CDR3 sequences, approximately 15% occurring once. The chain combines TRBV7-2 with TRBJ1-2, with D hard to call. Specimen: blood. The receptor's source is a woman in her thirties or forties with Graves' ophthalmopathy. CDR3 nucleotides: TGTGCCAGCAGCTTTGTCCAGACCAACTATGGCTACACCTTC. Protein sequence: CASSFVQTNYGYTF. Complete variable domain (other parts from reference TRBV7-2 and TRBJ1-2): GAGVSQSPSNKVTEKGKDVELRCDPISGHTALYWYRQSLGQGLEFLIYFQGNSAPDKSGLPSDRFSAERTGGSVSTLTIQRTQQEDSAVYLCASSFVQTNYGYTFGSGTRLTVV.